One sample yielded the 26 T cell receptor beta chains listed below, sequenced in a study of blood T cells in healthy people across ages. A J-beta primer mix and a sample-barcoded 5' primer were used in a second PCR of about 7 to 12 cycles. TCRdb independently ran MiXCR on the 5' RACE reads; one entry per CDR3 protein. The profile covers 850,000 to 1,000,000 distinct CDR3 sequences, with roughly half appearing a single time and about 21% taken by the ten largest. The sample was blood. The receptors derive from a woman aged 55-69 years in good health.

The chain has TRBV12-5 and TRBJ2-3, with D possibly being TRBD2 (5 bases). The CDR3 is 16 residues long. V shed 10 bases and J shed 0 bases, with 20 bases lying between them. Per the germline V gene, CDR1 is LGHNT and CDR2 is FRNRAP. The CDR3 DNA sequence: TGTGCTAATGGAAACGGGATGGACTTAAGCACAGATACGCAGTATTTT. Translating gives CANGNGMDLSTDTQYF.

The chain couples TRBV5-6 to TRBJ2-1; TRBD2 aligns across 15 bases. CDR1 and CDR2 from the germline V gene are SGHDT and YYEEEE. V lost 7 bases and J lost 12; bases outside the gene matches: 11. CDR3 length: 15 amino acids. CDR3 protein: CASGTSGRPDGGQFF. The CDR3 nucleotides read TGTGCCAGCGGGACTAGCGGGAGGCCAGACGGTGGGCAGTTCTTC.

The V and J genes are TRBV4-1 and TRBJ2-7; 9 bases match TRBD1. Germline-derived CDR1 and CDR2 are MGHRA and YSYEKL. V shed 3 bases, J shed 4 bases, and the junction held 7 bases outside the gene matches. The CDR3 covers 15 residues. The CDR3 sequence is CASSHPGQGLYEQYF. The CDR3 region has the DNA TGCGCCAGCAGCCACCCGGGACAGGGTCTGTACGAGCAGTACTTC.

This rearrangement joins TRBV28 to TRBJ2-6; D is possibly TRBD1 or TRBD2 (6 bases each). Trimming took 6 bases from V and 4 from J, leaving 13 bases between them. The CDR3 sequence is 15 residues long. Germline CDR1 MDHEN, CDR2 SYDVKM. Here the CDR3 DNA reads TGTGCCAGCAGAGGGGGGCTCGGGGGGGCCAACGTCCTGACTTTC. Translated, it gives CASRGGLGGANVLTF.

This chain joins TRBV4-1 and TRBJ2-2; D perhaps matches TRBD1 (6 bases). The ends were cut back, 6 bases at V and 6 bases at J, with 8 bases in the middle. This CDR3 has 12 residues. The V gene's germline CDR1 is MGHRA and CDR2 YSYEKL. CDR3 nucleotide sequence: TGCGCCAGCAGACAGGGAGCCGGGGAGCTGTTTTTT. Residues: CASRQGAGELFF.

CDR3 sequence reads: CASSRRGRVEETQYF. Written as DNA, the CDR3 is TGTGCCAGCAGTCGGAGAGGGAGGGTAGAAGAGACCCAGTACTTC. The J gene is TRBJ2-5, the V gene TRBV28; TRBD2 agrees at 7 bases. There are 15 residues in the CDR3. CDR1 is MDHEN and CDR2 is SYDVKM in the germline V gene. Trimming at V came to 5 bases and at J to 3 bases, leaving 9 bases not matched to a gene.

The table lists this clonotype with a count of one. This chain links TRBV4-1 with TRBJ1-1, with D possibly TRBD1 on 5 matching bases. CDR1 and CDR2 from the germline V gene are MGHRA and YSYEKL. Trimming stripped 3 bases from V and 0 bases from J, with 17 bases between. CDR3 length: 17 residues. The CDR3 DNA sequence: TGCGCCAGCAGCCAGGATTCTTACAGGACCCTGAACACTGAAGCTTTCTTT. Its protein is CASSQDSYRTLNTEAFF.

For the CDR3, the DNA is TGTGCCAGCAGCTTAGACGTTAACAATGAGCAGTTCTTC. This sequence encodes CASSLDVNNEQFF. The chain carries TRBV11-2 and TRBJ2-1; D is uncertain. From germline, CDR1 is SGHAT and CDR2 FQNNGV. The V gene lost 0 bases and the J gene lost 5 bases, with 5 bases spanning the gap. There are 13 residues in the CDR3. Combining the CDR3 with reference TRBV11-2 and TRBJ2-1 gives the whole variable domain EAGVAQSPRYKIIEKRQSVAFWCNPISGHATLYWYQQILGQGPKLLIQFQNNGVVDDSQLPKDRFSAERLKGVDSTLKIQPAKLEDSAVYLCASSLDVNNEQFFGPGTRLTVL.

This chain links TRBV7-2 with TRBJ2-6, with D perhaps TRBD2 (6 bases). Germline assignment: CDR1 SGHTA and CDR2 FQGNSA. The CDR3 runs 15 residues. V gave up 6 bases and J gave up 0 bases, with 9 bases separating them. The CDR3 bases are TGTGCCAGCAGTCCGGGGGTCTCTGGGGCCAACGTCCTGACTTTC. Translating it yields CASSPGVSGANVLTF. Drawing the rest from reference TRBV7-2 and TRBJ2-6, the complete variable domain is GAGVSQSPSNKVTEKGKDVELRCDPISGHTALYWYRQSLGQGLEFLIYFQGNSAPDKSGLPSDRFSAERTGGSVSTLTIQRTQQEDSAVYLCASSPGVSGANVLTFGAGSRLTVL.

The chain combines TRBV20-1 with TRBJ2-4; the D is unclear. V was cut by 1 base and J by 0 bases, with 31 bases left in between. Germline V CDR1 and CDR2: DFQATT, SNEGSKA (reference sequence). CDR3 size: 22 residues. The CDR3 region is CSARVLLATKGKPPLAKNIQYF. In DNA form, the CDR3 reads TGCAGTGCTAGAGTTCTTTTAGCTACCAAAGGGAAACCGCCTCTAGCCAAAAACATTCAGTACTTC.

The chain is built from TRBV6-1 and TRBJ2-7, with 7 bases lining up with TRBD1. The J segment lost 2 bases and the V segment lost 6 bases, leaving 4 bases of the junction unmatched. Germline CDR1 and CDR2: MNHNS and SASEGT. This CDR3 has 13 amino acids. The DNA for the CDR3 is TGTGCCAGCAGGCACAGGGGCCCCTACGAGCAGTACTTC. The encoded protein is CASRHRGPYEQYF.

V and J are TRBV15 and TRBJ2-4; 9 positions match TRBD1. Germline V gene sequence: CDR1 LNHNV, CDR2 YYDKDF (reference sequence). V was pared by 4 bases and J by 13 bases, with 8 bases of the junction left unmatched. This CDR3 contains 13 residues. The CDR3 DNA reads as TGTGCCACCAGCATTAGCCCCGGGACAGGGCAGTACTTC. It encodes CATSISPGTGQYF.

The V call is TRBV5-1, the J call TRBJ2-4, with TRBD1 identical over 12 bases. The DNA end is more similar to TRBJ2-7, so the J call may be wrong. This CDR3 region has 15 residues. Per the germline V gene, CDR1 is SGHRS and CDR2 is YFSETQ. Here the CDR3 DNA reads TGCGCCAGCAGCCGGGACAGGGGGCATGCCTACGAGCAGTACTTC. Protein: CASSRDRGHAYEQYF.

As regards this clonotype: A read error may produce the germline difference seen at one junction end. The chain links TRBV6-2 or TRBV6-3 to TRBJ2-1, with D hard to call. The CDR3 is 12 amino acids. Germline CDR1 is MNHEY and CDR2 is SVGEGT. CDR3 DNA: TGTGCCAGCAGCCAACTTGGAGCAGAGCAGTTTTTC. It is translated as CASSQLGAEQFF.

This chain uses TRBV28 with TRBJ2-2, with D hard to call. Looked up from germline, CDR1 is MDHEN and CDR2 is SYDVKM. V gave up 3 bases and J gave up 0 bases, with 17 bases separating them. The CDR3 is 18 amino acids. In nucleotides, the CDR3 is TGTGCCAGCAGTTTCTCCCGCCCGCCTCGAGCGAACACCGGGGAGCTGTTTTTT. Translating gives CASSFSRPPRANTGELFF.

V is TRBV7-2 and J is TRBJ2-7; 13 bases align to TRBD2. The V segment lost 5 bases and the J segment 4 bases; nucleotides outside the gene matches: 11. This CDR3 has 17 residues. The germline gives CDR1 SGHTA, CDR2 FQGNSA. CDR3 residues: CASSPTRTSGSGYEQYF. CDR3 sequence (DNA): TGTGCCAGCAGCCCCACGAGGACTAGCGGGAGTGGGTACGAGCAGTACTTC.

This clonotype was seen a few times. The chain combines TRBV29-1 with TRBJ2-3; 10 nucleotides agree with TRBD2. Trimming removed 4 bases from V and 4 bases from J; junction bases left unmatched: 5. The CDR3 consists of 14 residues. CDR1 and CDR2 from the germline V gene are SQVTM and ANQGSEA. The CDR3 sequence: CSVGTSGIPDTQYF. The CDR3, as DNA: TGCAGCGTTGGAACTAGCGGGATACCAGATACGCAGTATTTT.

This chain links TRBV12-3 or TRBV12-4 with TRBJ2-7; 12 positions match TRBD1. The CDR3 is made up of 15 amino acids. Trimming took 6 bases from V and 2 from J; bases not matched to a gene: 5. The CDR3 spells CASSPGTGGAYEQYF. The CDR3 DNA sequence: TGTGCCAGCAGCCCCGGGACAGGGGGCGCCTACGAGCAGTACTTC.

This clonotype was picked up a small number of times. CDR3 DNA: TGCAGCGTTGTTATAAGAACTAGCGGCTCCTACGAGCAGTACTTC. Translation gives CSVVIRTSGSYEQYF. The rearrangement joins TRBV29-1 to TRBJ2-7; 8 bases are shared with TRBD2. V shed 4 bases and J 0 bases; nucleotides not matched to a gene: 8. Looked up from germline, CDR1 is SQVTM and CDR2 is ANQGSEA. The CDR3 spans 15 residues.

The chain combines TRBV15 with TRBJ1-5, with no clear D. The CDR3 is made up of 15 amino acids. Trimming took 1 base from V and 6 from J, leaving 13 bases between them. Germline assignment: CDR1 LNHNV and CDR2 YYDKDF (reference sequence). The CDR3 DNA reads as TGTGCCACCAGCAGAGCCCGGCACCACCTTCAGCCCCAGCATTTT. Encoded protein: CATSRARHHLQPQHF.

V usage is TRBV5-6 and J usage is TRBJ1-5; 9 bases fit TRBD1. This CDR3 is built from 16 residues. Germline V lookup: CDR1 SGHDT, CDR2 YYEEEE. V dropped 1 base and J dropped 2; count of bases not matched to a gene: 4. The CDR3 reads CASSLTGGLGNQPQHF. DNA for the CDR3: TGTGCCAGCAGCTTGACAGGGGGCCTGGGCAATCAGCCCCAGCATTTT.

This clonotype appeared many times. The V and J genes are TRBV25-1 and TRBJ2-7; D remains ambiguous. Germline V gene sequence: CDR1 MGHDK, CDR2 SYGVNS. Trimming removed 3 bases at V and 2 bases at J, with 17 bases between. The CDR3 covers 16 residues. CDR3 in DNA: TGTGCCAGCAGTGATGGATGGGGATCCCCTACCTACGAGCAGTACTTC. This gives the protein CASSDGWGSPTYEQYF.

The chain is built from TRBV6-5 and TRBJ1-1; tentatively, D is TRBD1 (6 bases). Trimming cost V 2 bases and J 8 bases, with 15 bases left between them. The CDR3 spans 14 residues. Germline V gene lookup returns CDR1 MNHEY and CDR2 SVGAGI. DNA of the CDR3: TGTGCCAGCAGTTACACAGGGCCCAGCACCGAAGCTTTCTTT. Residues: CASSYTGPSTEAFF.

This clonotype was detected a few times. This chain joins TRBV29-1 and TRBJ2-3, with TRBD2 matching 8 bases. This CDR3 region has 13 residues. Looked up from germline, CDR1 is SQVTM and CDR2 is ANQGSEA. Trimming at V came to 3 bases and at J to 7 bases, leaving 6 bases not matched to a gene. In DNA form, the CDR3 reads TGCAGCGTTGATACATCTAGCGGGTATACGCAGTATTTT. It encodes CSVDTSSGYTQYF.

This clonotype has just a few counts. The chain carries TRBV27 and TRBJ1-4; 8 bases fit TRBD1. Germline loops: CDR1 MNHEY, CDR2 SMNVEV (reference sequence). Trimming at V came to 7 bases and at J to 5 bases, leaving 12 bases not matched to a gene. CDR3 length equals 16 residues. The chain's CDR3 is CASTLVWGQENEKLFF. CDR3 coding DNA: TGTGCCAGCACCTTGGTCTGGGGACAGGAAAATGAAAAACTGTTTTTT.

The chain employs TRBV4-2 and TRBJ2-7; no clear D. Germline loops: CDR1 LGHNA, CDR2 YNFKEQ. V was cut by 0 bases and J by 4 bases, with 10 bases left in between. This CDR3 contains 14 residues. In nucleotides, the CDR3 is TGTGCCAGCAGCCAAGATCTCATGGGATACGAGCAGTACTTC. Protein sequence: CASSQDLMGYEQYF.